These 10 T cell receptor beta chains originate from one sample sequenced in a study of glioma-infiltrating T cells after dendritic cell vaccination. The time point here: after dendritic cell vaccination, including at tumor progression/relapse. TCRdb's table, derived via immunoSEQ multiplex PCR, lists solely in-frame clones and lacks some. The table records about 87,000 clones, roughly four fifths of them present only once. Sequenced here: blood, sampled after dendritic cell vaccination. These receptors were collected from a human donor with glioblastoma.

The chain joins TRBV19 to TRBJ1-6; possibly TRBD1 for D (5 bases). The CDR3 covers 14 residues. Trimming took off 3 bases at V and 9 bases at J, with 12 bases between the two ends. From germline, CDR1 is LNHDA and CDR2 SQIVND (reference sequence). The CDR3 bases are TGTGCCAGTAGTATCTCCAGGGAAGGTTCACCCCTCCACTTT. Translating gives CASSISREGSPLHF. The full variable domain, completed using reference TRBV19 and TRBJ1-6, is DGGITQSPKYLFRKEGQNVTLSCEQNLNHDAMYWYRQDPGQGLRLIYYSQIVNDFQKGDIAEGYSVSREKKESFPLTVTSAQKNPTAFYLCASSISREGSPLHFGNGTRLTVT.

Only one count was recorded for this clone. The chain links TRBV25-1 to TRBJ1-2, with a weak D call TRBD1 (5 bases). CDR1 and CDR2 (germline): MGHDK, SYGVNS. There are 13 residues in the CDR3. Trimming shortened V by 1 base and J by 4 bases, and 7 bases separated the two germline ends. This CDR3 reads CASSESGFYGYTF. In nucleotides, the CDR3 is TGTGCCAGCAGTGAATCAGGGTTCTATGGCTACACCTTC.

The CDR3 spells CASSPKLAGTYNEQFF. The CDR3 coding sequence is TGTGCCAGCAGCCCGAAACTAGCGGGAACCTACAATGAGCAGTTCTTC. The genes are TRBV5-4 and TRBJ2-1; TRBD2 matches 10 bases. Germline V gene sequence: CDR1 SGHNT, CDR2 YYREEE (reference sequence). The CDR3 spans 16 residues. Losses at the gene ends were 4 bases for V and 2 bases for J; bases not matched to a gene: 6.

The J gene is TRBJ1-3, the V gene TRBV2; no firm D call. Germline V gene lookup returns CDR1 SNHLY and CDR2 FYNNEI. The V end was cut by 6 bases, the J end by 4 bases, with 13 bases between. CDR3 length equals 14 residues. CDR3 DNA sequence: TGTGCCAGCAGCCTCAATGCGATCGGAAACACCATATATTTT. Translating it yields CASSLNAIGNTIYF.

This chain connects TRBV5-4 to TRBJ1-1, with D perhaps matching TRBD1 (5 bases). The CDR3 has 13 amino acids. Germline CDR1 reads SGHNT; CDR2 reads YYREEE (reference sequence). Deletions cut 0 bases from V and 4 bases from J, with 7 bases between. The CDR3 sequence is CASSLEGFTEAFF. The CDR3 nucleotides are TGTGCCAGCAGCTTGGAGGGGTTCACTGAAGCTTTCTTT.

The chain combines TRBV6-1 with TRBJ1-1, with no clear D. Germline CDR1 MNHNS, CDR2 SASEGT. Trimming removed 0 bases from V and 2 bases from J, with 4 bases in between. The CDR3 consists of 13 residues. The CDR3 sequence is CASSEAANTEAFF. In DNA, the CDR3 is TGTGCCAGCAGTGAAGCGGCAAACACTGAAGCTTTCTTT.

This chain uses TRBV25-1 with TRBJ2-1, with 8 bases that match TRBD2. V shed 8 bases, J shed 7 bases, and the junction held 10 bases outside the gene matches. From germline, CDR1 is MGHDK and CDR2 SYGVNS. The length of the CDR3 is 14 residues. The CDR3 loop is CASQASGGRNEQFF. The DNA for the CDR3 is TGTGCCAGCCAAGCCAGCGGGGGTCGAAATGAGCAGTTCTTC.

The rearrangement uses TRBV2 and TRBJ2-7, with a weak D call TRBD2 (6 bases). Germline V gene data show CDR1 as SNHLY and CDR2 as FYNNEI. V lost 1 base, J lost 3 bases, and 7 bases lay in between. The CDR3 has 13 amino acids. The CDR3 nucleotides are TGTGCCAGCAGTGAAGTCGGGAGCTACGAGCAGTACTTC. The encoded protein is CASSEVGSYEQYF.

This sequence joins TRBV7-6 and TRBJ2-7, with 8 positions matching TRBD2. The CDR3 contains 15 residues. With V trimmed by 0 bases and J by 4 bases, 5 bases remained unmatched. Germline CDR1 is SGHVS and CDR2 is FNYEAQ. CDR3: CASSLASGVWYEQYF. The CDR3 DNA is TGTGCCAGCAGCTTAGCTAGCGGGGTTTGGTACGAGCAGTACTTC.

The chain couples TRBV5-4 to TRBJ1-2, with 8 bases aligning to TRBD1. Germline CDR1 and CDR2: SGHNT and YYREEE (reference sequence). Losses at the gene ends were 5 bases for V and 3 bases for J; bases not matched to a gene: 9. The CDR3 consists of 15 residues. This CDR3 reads CASRNSGGVYYGYTF. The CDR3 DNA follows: TGTGCCAGCAGAAACTCAGGGGGCGTCTACTATGGCTACACCTTC.